This paragraph reports one T cell receptor beta chain. The sample originates from a study of CD8+ T cells in alopecia areata. Study-wide background: In an open-label trial, patients got 5 to 10 mg tofacitinib twice daily.

This CDR3 has 13 amino acids. The ends were cut back, 6 bases at V and 3 bases at J, with 15 bases in the middle. CDR1 and CDR2 (germline): SQVTM, ANQGSEA. cDNA prepared by RNA extraction and subsequent reverse transcription served as the template for sequencing. TCRdb's table, derived via immunoSEQ multiplex PCR, lists solely in-frame clones and lacks some. This sample carries fewer than 250,000 clones, around two fifths of them seen once, and the ten largest clones take around 2.5%. Treatment: oral pan-JAK inhibitor, 5-10 mg twice daily. Collection of lesional scalp punch biopsies and peripheral blood was performed in alopecia areata patients.

The genes are TRBV29-1 and TRBJ2-7; D is perhaps TRBD1 (5 bases). The sequence was collected from a human donor with alopecia areata. The sample in question was CD4+ T cells sorted from blood, obtained at approximately week 37, from a patient treated with tofacitinib. CDR3 in amino acids: CSVGHNRGYEQYF. CDR3 nucleotide sequence: TGCAGCGTAGGACACAACCGTGGCTACGAGCAGTACTTC.